This T cell receptor beta chain came from a study of blood T cell repertoires in COVID-19. As handled by the study authors: Amplification with reference gene primers provided the estimates of nucleated cell counts. The table came from immunoSEQ multiplex PCR; TCRdb's copy has only in-frame clones and leaves some out. D and trimming were read from the DNA, whereas the V and J calls and clone size are those reported in that table. The sample comprises about 170,000 clones, roughly 86% of which are singletons, and less than 3% rests with the top ten. Seattle cases were enrolled at active infection and followed longitudinally. CDR3 length: 13 residues. V dropped 3 bases and J dropped 5 bases, with 9 bases sitting between them. Germline CDR1 is KGHDR and CDR2 is SFDVKD.

V gene TRBV24-1 combines with J gene TRBJ1-1, with no clear D. The receptor comes from a woman at least 80 years old with COVID-19, enrolled during active disease. Material for sequencing was peripheral blood. CDR3 coding DNA: TGTGCCACCAGTGATCCACTCCGGACTGAAGCTTTCTTT. Encoded protein: CATSDPLRTEAFF.